This T cell receptor (beta chain) was recorded in a study of blood T cell repertoires in COVID-19. Looking at the study overall: The origin of the acute and convalescent COVID-19 samples was the United States, Italy and Spain. In each case, the material was cDNA or gDNA derived from T cells, B-cell-depleted T cells, or PBMCs.

The length of the CDR3 is 14 residues. Germline CDR1 LNHDA, CDR2 SQIVND (reference sequence). V lost 6 bases to trimming and J lost 11 bases; unmatched junction nucleotides: 10. Seattle participants joined during active infection and were tracked over time. Under the authors' procedure: Scientists estimated how many nucleated cells there were by amplifying reference gene primers. Method: immunoSEQ multiplex PCR; TCRdb's copy keeps in-frame clones and lacks some. V and J calls and clone size follow that table, whereas D and trimming were derived from the DNA. The repertoire includes about 130,000 clones, about 74% of them detected once, and about 6.3% sits in the top ten.

The V call is TRBV19, the J call TRBJ1-6, with 7 bases aligning to TRBD1. This sequence originates from a man aged 80 or over with COVID-19, enrolled during active disease. The sequencing sample was made of peripheral blood. The CDR3 DNA is TGTGCCAGTAGCCAAAAAGGACAGGCGGCACCCCTCCACTTT. The encoded protein is CASSQKGQAAPLHF.